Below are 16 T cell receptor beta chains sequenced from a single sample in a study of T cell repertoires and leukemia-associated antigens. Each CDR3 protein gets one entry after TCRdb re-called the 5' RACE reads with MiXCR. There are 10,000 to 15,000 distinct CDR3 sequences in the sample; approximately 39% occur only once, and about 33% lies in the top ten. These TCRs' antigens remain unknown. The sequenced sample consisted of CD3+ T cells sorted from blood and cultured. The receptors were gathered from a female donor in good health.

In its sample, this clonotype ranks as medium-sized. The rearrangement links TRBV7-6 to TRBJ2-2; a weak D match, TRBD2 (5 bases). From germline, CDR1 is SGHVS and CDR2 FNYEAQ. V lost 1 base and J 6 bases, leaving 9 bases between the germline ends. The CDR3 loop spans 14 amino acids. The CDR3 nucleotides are TGTGCCAGCAGCTTAGAAGGAGCGGCCGGGGAGCTGTTTTTT. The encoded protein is CASSLEGAAGELFF.

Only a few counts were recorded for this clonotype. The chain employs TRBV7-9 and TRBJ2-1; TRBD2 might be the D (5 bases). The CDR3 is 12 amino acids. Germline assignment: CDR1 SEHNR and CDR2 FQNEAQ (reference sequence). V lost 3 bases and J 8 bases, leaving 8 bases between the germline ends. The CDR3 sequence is CASSLRDDEQFF. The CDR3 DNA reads TGTGCCAGCAGCTTGAGGGATGATGAGCAGTTCTTC.

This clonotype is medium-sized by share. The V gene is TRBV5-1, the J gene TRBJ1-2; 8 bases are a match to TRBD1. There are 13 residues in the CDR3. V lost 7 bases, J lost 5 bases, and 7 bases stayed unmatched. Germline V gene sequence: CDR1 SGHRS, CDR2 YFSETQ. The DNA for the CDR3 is TGCGCCAGCGGACAGGGTGAAAGTTATGGCTACACCTTC. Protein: CASGQGESYGYTF.

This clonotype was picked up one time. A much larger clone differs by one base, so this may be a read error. The CDR3 DNA reads TGTGCCAGCAGGGGGGACGGGCACTTCTATGGCTACGCCTTC. Translating it yields CASRGDGHFYGYAF. The chain uses TRBV6-2 or TRBV6-3 and TRBJ1-2; D is possibly TRBD1 (5 bases). This CDR3 comprises 14 residues. Germline assignment: CDR1 MNHEY and CDR2 SVGEGT.

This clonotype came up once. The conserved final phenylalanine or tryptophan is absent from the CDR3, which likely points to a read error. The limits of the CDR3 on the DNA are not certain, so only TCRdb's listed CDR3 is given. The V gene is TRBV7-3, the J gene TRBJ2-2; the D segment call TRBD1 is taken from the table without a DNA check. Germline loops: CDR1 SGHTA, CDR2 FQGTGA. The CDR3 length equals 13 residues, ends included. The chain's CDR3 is CASSRDIAGELSS.

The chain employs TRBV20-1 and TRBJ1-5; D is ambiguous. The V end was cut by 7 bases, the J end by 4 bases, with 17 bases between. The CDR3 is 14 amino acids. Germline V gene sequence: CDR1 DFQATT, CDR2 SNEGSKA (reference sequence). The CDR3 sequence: CSVIEGFANQPQHF. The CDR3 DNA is TGCAGTGTTATAGAGGGTTTTGCGAATCAGCCCCAGCATTTT.

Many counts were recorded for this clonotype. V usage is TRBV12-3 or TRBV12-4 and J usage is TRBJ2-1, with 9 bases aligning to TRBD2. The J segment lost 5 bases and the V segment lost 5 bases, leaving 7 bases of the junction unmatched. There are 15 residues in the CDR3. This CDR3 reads CASSRFGTSNNEQFF. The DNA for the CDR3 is TGTGCCAGCAGTCGATTCGGGACTAGCAACAATGAGCAGTTCTTC.

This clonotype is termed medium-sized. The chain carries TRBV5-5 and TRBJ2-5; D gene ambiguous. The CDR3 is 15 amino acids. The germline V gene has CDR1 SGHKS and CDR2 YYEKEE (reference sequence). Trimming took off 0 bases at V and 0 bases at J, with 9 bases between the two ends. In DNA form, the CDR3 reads TGTGCCAGCAGCTTGGTCCTGTCGTACCAAGAGACCCAGTACTTC. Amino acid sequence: CASSLVLSYQETQYF.

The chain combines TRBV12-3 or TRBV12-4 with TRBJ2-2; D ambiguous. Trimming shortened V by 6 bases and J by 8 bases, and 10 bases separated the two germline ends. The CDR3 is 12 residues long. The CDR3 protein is CASRPTAGELFF. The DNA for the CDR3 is TGTGCCAGCAGGCCGACTGCGGGGGAGCTGTTTTTT.

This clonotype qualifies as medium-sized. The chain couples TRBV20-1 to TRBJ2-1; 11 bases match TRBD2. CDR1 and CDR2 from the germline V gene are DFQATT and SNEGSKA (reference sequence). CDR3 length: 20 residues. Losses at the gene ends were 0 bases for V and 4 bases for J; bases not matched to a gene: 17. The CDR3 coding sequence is TGCAGTGCTAGAGAGGAGTGGGGTACTAGCGGGAGTTCGGGTTACAATGAGCAGTTCTTC. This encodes CSAREEWGTSGSSGYNEQFF.

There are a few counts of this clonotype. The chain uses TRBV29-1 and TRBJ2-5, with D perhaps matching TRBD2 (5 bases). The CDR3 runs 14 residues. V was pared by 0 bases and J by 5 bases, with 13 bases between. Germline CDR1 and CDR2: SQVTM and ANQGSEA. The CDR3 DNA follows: TGCAGCGTTGAAGATTCGGGATCGGGGGAGACCCAGTACTTC. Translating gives CSVEDSGSGETQYF.

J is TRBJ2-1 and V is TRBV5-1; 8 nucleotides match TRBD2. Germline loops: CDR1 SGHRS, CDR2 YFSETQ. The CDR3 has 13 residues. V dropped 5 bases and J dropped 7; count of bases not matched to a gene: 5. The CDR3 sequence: CASRVLAENEQFF. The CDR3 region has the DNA TGCGCCAGCAGGGTACTAGCGGAGAATGAGCAGTTCTTC.

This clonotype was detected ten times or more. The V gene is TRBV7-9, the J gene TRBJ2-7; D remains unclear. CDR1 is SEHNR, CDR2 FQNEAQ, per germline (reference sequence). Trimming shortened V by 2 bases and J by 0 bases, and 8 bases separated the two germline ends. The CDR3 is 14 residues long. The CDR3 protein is CASSLSGSSYEQYF. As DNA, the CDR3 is TGTGCCAGCAGCTTAAGTGGCAGCTCCTACGAGCAGTACTTC.

CDR3 DNA: TGTGCCAGCTCACCTACTCCGGGACCCGCCTCTGGAAACACCATATATTTT. It yields the protein CASSPTPGPASGNTIYF. The J gene is TRBJ1-3, the V gene TRBV18; maybe TRBD1 (5 bases). CDR1 and CDR2 (germline): KGHSH, LQKENI. The CDR3 spans 17 residues. The V and J ends lost 3 bases and 0 bases respectively, with 15 bases between them.

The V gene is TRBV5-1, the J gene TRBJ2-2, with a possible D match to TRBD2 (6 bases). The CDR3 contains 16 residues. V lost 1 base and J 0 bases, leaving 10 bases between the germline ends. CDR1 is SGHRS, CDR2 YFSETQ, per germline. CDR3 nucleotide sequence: TGCGCCAGCAGCTTGATACCGGGGGCGAACACCGGGGAGCTGTTTTTT. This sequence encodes CASSLIPGANTGELFF.

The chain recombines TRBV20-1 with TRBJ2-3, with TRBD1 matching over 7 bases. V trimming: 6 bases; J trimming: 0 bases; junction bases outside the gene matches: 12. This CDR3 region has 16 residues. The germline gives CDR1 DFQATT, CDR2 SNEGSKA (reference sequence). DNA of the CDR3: TGCAGTGCCGAAGACAGGGCCAGATCTAGCACAGATACGCAGTATTTT. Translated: CSAEDRARSSTDTQYF.